These T cell receptor beta chains were read from a single sample in a study of blood T cell repertoires in COVID-19. Assay used: immunoSEQ multiplex PCR; TCRdb lists only in-frame clones, some missing. Here the sample spans about 380,000 clones, roughly nine tenths being singletons. The sequenced sample consisted of peripheral blood. These TCRs come from a man aged 35-49 years with acute or convalescent COVID-19. CDR3s include the opening cysteine and the closing phenylalanine or tryptophan. The D gene is left open where the match is weak. Expanded clones get a size class; other rows say once, few or many, or leave the size out.

clone size: NA
V gene: TRBV7-2
CDR3 length: 13
J gene: TRBJ1-1
D gene: NA
CDR3 DNA: TGTGCCAGCAGCCTGTCGGGATCAGTATCAGCTTTCTTT
CDR3 protein: CASSLSGSVSAFF

clone size: NA
V gene: TRBV3-1/TRBV3-2
CDR3 length: 13
J gene: TRBJ2-1
D gene: TRBD1
CDR3 DNA: TGTGCCAGCAGCCAGGGACAGGTCAATGAGCAGTTCTTC
CDR3 protein: CASSQGQVNEQFF

clone size: NA
V gene: TRBV9
CDR3 length: 15
J gene: TRBJ2-5
D gene: NA
CDR3 DNA: TGTGCCAGCAGCGTAACACCAAAGAACCAAGAGACCCAGTACTTC
CDR3 protein: CASSVTPKNQETQYF

clone size: NA
V gene: TRBV9
CDR3 length: 21
J gene: TRBJ2-2
D gene: TRBD1
CDR3 DNA: TGTGCCAGCAGCGTAGGGGGCCAGGGGGACAGAAAGGAGTTTGGGACCGGGGAGCTGTTTTTT
CDR3 protein: CASSVGGQGDRKEFGTGELFF

clone size: NA
V gene: TRBV15
CDR3 length: 13
J gene: TRBJ1-5
D gene: NA
CDR3 DNA: TGTGCCACCAGCAGAGATTTGGAGGAGCCCCAGCATTTT
CDR3 protein: CATSRDLEEPQHF

clone size: NA
V gene: TRBV3-1/TRBV3-2
CDR3 length: 14
J gene: TRBJ1-2
D gene: NA
CDR3 DNA: TGTGCCAGCAGCCAAGATGGGGGGGCCTATGGCTACACCTTC
CDR3 protein: CASSQDGGAYGYTF

clone size: once
V gene: TRBV5-1
CDR3 length: 15
J gene: TRBJ2-1
D gene: TRBD2
CDR3 DNA: TGCGCCAGCAGCTTAGTAGCGGGGGCCTACAATGAGCAGTTCTTC
CDR3 protein: CASSLVAGAYNEQFF

clone size: NA
V gene: TRBV20-1
CDR3 length: 8
J gene: TRBJ2-1
D gene: NA
CDR3 DNA: TGCAGTGCTGGCGAGCAGTTCTTC
CDR3 protein: CSAGEQFF

clone size: NA
V gene: TRBV9
CDR3 length: 15
J gene: TRBJ2-1
D gene: TRBD2
CDR3 DNA: TGTGCCAGCAGCATGCGGGGGGCGCAATACAATGAGCAGTTCTTC
CDR3 protein: CASSMRGAQYNEQFF

clone size: NA
V gene: TRBV9
CDR3 length: 21
J gene: TRBJ2-7
D gene: NA
CDR3 DNA: TGTGCCAGCAGCGTCTGGGTGGGGGGACAGCTATACAATTTAAACTCCTACGAGCAGTACTTC
CDR3 protein: CASSVWVGGQLYNLNSYEQYF

clone size: NA
V gene: TRBV28
CDR3 length: 15
J gene: TRBJ1-2
D gene: NA
CDR3 DNA: TGTGCCAGCAGTTTATCGCCCGGGGGTTACTATGGCTACACCTTC
CDR3 protein: CASSLSPGGYYGYTF

clone size: NA
V gene: TRBV4-1
CDR3 length: 20
J gene: TRBJ1-2
D gene: TRBD1
CDR3 DNA: TGCGCCAGCAGCCAAGATAGTAGGGTTCAGGGGGCGAAATCCAACTATGGCTACACCTTC
CDR3 protein: CASSQDSRVQGAKSNYGYTF

clone size: NA
V gene: TRBV7-2
CDR3 length: 16
J gene: TRBJ2-3
D gene: TRBD1
CDR3 DNA: TGTGCCAGCAGCTCAGACGGACAGGGGGGGACAGATACGCAGTATTTT
CDR3 protein: CASSSDGQGGTDTQYF

clone size: NA
V gene: TRBV30
CDR3 length: 15
J gene: TRBJ2-1
D gene: NA
CDR3 DNA: TGTGCCTGGAGTGTGATTAGCGGAGACCTCAATGAGCAGTTCTTC
CDR3 protein: CAWSVISGDLNEQFF

clone size: NA
V gene: TRBV10-3
CDR3 length: 14
J gene: TRBJ2-7
D gene: NA
CDR3 DNA: TGTGCCATCAGTGGTTCGGAGACCGGCCACGAGCAGTACTTC
CDR3 protein: CAISGSETGHEQYF

clone size: NA
V gene: TRBV20-1
CDR3 length: 14
J gene: TRBJ2-7
D gene: NA
CDR3 DNA: TGCAGTGCTAGTTGGGGGGTAATGGGTAACGAGCAGTACTTC
CDR3 protein: CSASWGVMGNEQYF

clone size: NA
V gene: TRBV15
CDR3 length: 18
J gene: TRBJ2-3
D gene: TRBD1
CDR3 DNA: TGTGCCACCAGCAACCTTACCGGGACAGGGCCTAGCACAGATACGCAGTATTTT
CDR3 protein: CATSNLTGTGPSTDTQYF

clone size: NA
V gene: TRBV19
CDR3 length: 17
J gene: TRBJ2-7
D gene: NA
CDR3 DNA: TGTGCCAGTAGTAAAGGAGCAGGGGCATCTAACTACTACGAGCAGTACTTC
CDR3 protein: CASSKGAGASNYYEQYF

clone size: NA
V gene: TRBV10-3
CDR3 length: 16
J gene: TRBJ1-4
D gene: NA
CDR3 DNA: TGTGCCATCAGTGAGTTAGGGACATCGAGCGTTGAAAAACTGTTTTTT
CDR3 protein: CAISELGTSSVEKLFF

clone size: NA
V gene: TRBV18
CDR3 length: 17
J gene: TRBJ1-2
D gene: NA
CDR3 DNA: TGTGCCAGCTCCCGTAAACGAACGAGGGCTACAGACTATGGCTACACCTTC
CDR3 protein: CASSRKRTRATDYGYTF

clone size: NA
V gene: TRBV5-1
CDR3 length: 13
J gene: TRBJ1-2
D gene: NA
CDR3 DNA: TGCGCCAGCAGCTTGGGGGAGACCTATGGCTACACCTTC
CDR3 protein: CASSLGETYGYTF

clone size: NA
V gene: TRBV13
CDR3 length: 13
J gene: TRBJ2-7
D gene: NA
CDR3 DNA: TGTGCCAGCAGCTTAGGGCAGACCTACGAGCAGTACTTC
CDR3 protein: CASSLGQTYEQYF

clone size: NA
V gene: TRBV5-4
CDR3 length: 19
J gene: TRBJ2-7
D gene: TRBD2
CDR3 DNA: TGTGCCAGCAGCTCTCCGACAGGGGCCGGGACTAGCGGGAGTCAAGAGCAGTACTTC
CDR3 protein: CASSSPTGAGTSGSQEQYF

clone size: NA
V gene: TRBV9
CDR3 length: 16
J gene: TRBJ2-1
D gene: NA
CDR3 DNA: TGTGCCAGCAGTGGAGGGAGAGTTCACTCCAACAATGAGCAGTTCTTC
CDR3 protein: CASSGGRVHSNNEQFF

clone size: NA
V gene: TRBV19
CDR3 length: 14
J gene: TRBJ1-1
D gene: NA
CDR3 DNA: TGTGCCAGTACCAGGACATCAGGGAACACTGAAGCTTTCTTT
CDR3 protein: CASTRTSGNTEAFF

clone size: NA
V gene: TRBV6-4
CDR3 length: 15
J gene: TRBJ2-2
D gene: NA
CDR3 DNA: TGTGCCAGCAGTGACTCGACTAGGCACACCGGGGAGCTGTTTTTT
CDR3 protein: CASSDSTRHTGELFF

clone size: NA
V gene: TRBV9
CDR3 length: 14
J gene: TRBJ1-3
D gene: NA
CDR3 DNA: TGTGCCAGCGGTCGACAGGTCGGTGGAAACACCATATATTTT
CDR3 protein: CASGRQVGGNTIYF

clone size: NA
V gene: TRBV5-1
CDR3 length: 16
J gene: TRBJ2-3
D gene: NA
CDR3 DNA: TGCGCCAGCAGCTCCAATAGCGGAGCTAGCACAGATACGCAGTATTTT
CDR3 protein: CASSSNSGASTDTQYF

clone size: NA
V gene: TRBV27
CDR3 length: 14
J gene: TRBJ2-1
D gene: NA
CDR3 DNA: TGTGCCAGCAGTCTGATAAGCGGGTTGAATGAGCAGTTCTTC
CDR3 protein: CASSLISGLNEQFF

clone size: NA
V gene: TRBV6-1
CDR3 length: 18
J gene: TRBJ1-5
D gene: NA
CDR3 DNA: TGTGCCAGCAGTGCACATACAACAGGGATTTTTGGCAATCAGCCCCAGCATTTT
CDR3 protein: CASSAHTTGIFGNQPQHF

clone size: once
V gene: TRBV2
CDR3 length: 21
J gene: TRBJ1-5
D gene: TRBD1
CDR3 DNA: TGTGCCAGCAGTGAAGCCATTACGGGGACAGCATTTTTCGTGGGCAATCAGCCCCAGCATTTT
CDR3 protein: CASSEAITGTAFFVGNQPQHF

clone size: once
V gene: TRBV6-5
CDR3 length: 14
J gene: TRBJ1-1
D gene: TRBD1
CDR3 DNA: TGTGCCAGCAGCCAGGACAGGGGTAACACTGAAGCTTTCTTT
CDR3 protein: CASSQDRGNTEAFF

clone size: NA
V gene: TRBV1
CDR3 length: 17
J gene: TRBJ2-5
D gene: NA
CDR3 DNA: TGCACCAGCAGCCAAGATTTCCCCCTAGCGGGTGGGGAGACCCAGTACTTC
CDR3 protein: CTSSQDFPLAGGETQYF

clone size: NA
V gene: TRBV29-1
CDR3 length: 13
J gene: TRBJ1-4
D gene: TRBD1
CDR3 DNA: TGCAGCGTTGAGGCAGGGGGCGATGAAAAACTGTTTTTT
CDR3 protein: CSVEAGGDEKLFF

clone size: NA
V gene: TRBV15
CDR3 length: 15
J gene: TRBJ2-3
D gene: NA
CDR3 DNA: TGTGCCACCAGCCGCGATGGTATCTACACAGATACGCAGTATTTT
CDR3 protein: CATSRDGIYTDTQYF

clone size: NA
V gene: TRBV30
CDR3 length: 14
J gene: TRBJ2-1
D gene: NA
CDR3 DNA: TGTGCCTGGAGTGTACTAGCCAGATACAATGAGCAGTTCTTC
CDR3 protein: CAWSVLARYNEQFF

clone size: NA
V gene: TRBV7-2
CDR3 length: 15
J gene: TRBJ2-1
D gene: TRBD2
CDR3 DNA: TGTGCCAGCACCAAAGCGGGAGGGCCGTGGTATGAGCAGTTCTTC
CDR3 protein: CASTKAGGPWYEQFF

clone size: NA
V gene: TRBV29-1
CDR3 length: 14
J gene: TRBJ2-2
D gene: NA
CDR3 DNA: TGCAGCGTCTTGTCGGGTACGAACACCGGGGAGCTGTTTTTT
CDR3 protein: CSVLSGTNTGELFF

clone size: NA
V gene: TRBV23-1
CDR3 length: 14
J gene: TRBJ1-6
D gene: NA
CDR3 DNA: TGCGCCAGCAGTCAATCGCGGGGCCGGCAGGCCCTCCACTTT
CDR3 protein: CASSQSRGRQALHF

clone size: NA
V gene: TRBV20-1
CDR3 length: 11
J gene: TRBJ1-4
D gene: NA
CDR3 DNA: TGCAGTGCTGAGGGTAACGAAAAACTGTTTTTT
CDR3 protein: CSAEGNEKLFF

clone size: NA
V gene: TRBV6-6
CDR3 length: 15
J gene: TRBJ1-2
D gene: TRBD1
CDR3 DNA: TGTGCCAGCAGTGACGCAGGGGGCGCAGCAGGAGGCTACACCTTC
CDR3 protein: CASSDAGGAAGGYTF

clone size: once
V gene: TRBV7-2
CDR3 length: 15
J gene: TRBJ1-1
D gene: TRBD1
CDR3 DNA: TGTGCCAGCAGCCTTCAGACGGGACAGGGTAAAAAAGCTTTCTTT
CDR3 protein: CASSLQTGQGKKAFF

clone size: NA
V gene: TRBV9
CDR3 length: 15
J gene: TRBJ2-3
D gene: TRBD2
CDR3 DNA: TGTGCCAGCAGCGTAGCACTAGCGGGCACAGATACGCAGTATTTT
CDR3 protein: CASSVALAGTDTQYF